This T cell receptor beta chain was recovered during a study of cytomegalovirus exposure and HLA in healthy donors (dated by TCRdb to 2017 to 2019). Concerning the study at large: An earlier analysis of some 600 of the donors reported over 250 Gb of sequence data and about 120 million unique TCR beta sequences obtained from some 200 million T cells. Donor age, sex, ethnicity and CMV serostatus were compiled together with the repertoire data. Of the 398 genotyped donors, around 81% fell in the genetic ancestry cluster associated with self-reported Caucasian donors. Along with the roughly 610-subject first cohort, a separate validation cohort of over a hundred different subjects was used. Every repertoire in the discovery cohort had been generated on one and the same sequencing platform. About 310 gigabases of sequencing data and some 85 million unique TCR sequences were included in an early release covering roughly 600 HLA-typed donors. The study combined high-throughput TCR immunosequencing, statistical association of individual TCRs with disease status, and machine learning to predict cytomegalovirus infection status. Genome-wide SNP genotypes for about 60% of the 666 donors were used in a later genetic analysis, which treated that subset as a discovery cohort. Rather than using new phenotypic data, the later analysis identified candidate immune exposures from TCR beta sequences and from how often those sequences occurred across donors. Several DR-DQ haplotypes were treated as single units for association and clustering because of strong linkage in the cohort. HLA typing covered class I and class II loci at four-digit resolution. A later analysis re-examined previously published TCR beta repertoires from several hundred donors and added high-resolution HLA genotyping to investigate patterns of TCR occurrence. The number of typed donors differed by locus: roughly 620-640 for A, B, C, DRB1 and DQB1; some 500 for DQA1; 606 for DPA1; and some 470 for DPB1. The study was designed to test whether signatures of past pathogen exposure could be identified by cataloging public T cell receptors. The study used immunosequencing to profile the T cell repertoires of some 600 subjects and linked those repertoires to cytomegalovirus serostatus. An earlier analysis of approximately 580 of the donors used high-throughput TCR beta sequencing to judge whether each TCR beta V gene segment behaved as functional or pseudogenic. On average, roughly 250,000 unique TCR beta nucleotide sequences were sequenced per donor among some 430 genotyped donors of the cohort, with roughly 18% of those sequences being non-productive. What the authors observed across the whole study: When HLA alleles, especially DR and DQ, strongly co-occurred, attributing TCR associations to individual alleles was difficult. A further reported finding was that TCR beta sequences accurately predicted the HLA-A and HLA-B alleles for most subjects in the first cohort. In a later genetic analysis, a missense DCLRE1C variant was associated with V-gene and J-gene trimming of TCR beta chains, and the association was replicated in an independent cohort. Compared with equally common non-associated chains, HLA-associated TCR beta chains in a later analysis were more clonally expanded and had lower generation probabilities. In the study, around 150 TCR beta chains were listed as associated with cytomegalovirus. Because HLA typing was unavailable for some donors at each locus, only the typed subset was used in association tests. Most TCR sequences were seen in very few donors, while some public TCRs were found in many individuals. It was suggested by the authors that the approach could potentially be generalized to other disease states and immunological phenotypes. This cohort had only TCR beta chains sequenced, and the lack of alpha or paired-chain data limited which features could be detected. In vitro tests confirmed that a few of the cytomegalovirus-associated TCR beta chains recognize cytomegalovirus antigens. In a later analysis, most CMV-associated TCR beta chains were found to appear HLA-restricted, with HLA associations seemingly driven largely by CMV exposure. Immune exposure information for the cohort was limited to CMV serostatus. Some IMGT-functional V segments, including TRBV6-2 and TRBV6-3, could not be distinguished by the 87-base-pair reads and were therefore excluded. In a later analysis, the rate of TCR association differed among HLA loci, with DRB1 alleles having the most associated TCRs and HLA-C alleles having the fewest. A later genetic analysis reported fewer N-insertions in productive TCRs among donors in an Asian-associated ancestry cluster than the roughly 700-donor mean. At a false discovery rate of 0.05, a later analysis linked some 17,000 TCR beta sequences to specific HLA alleles. Broadly in line with IMGT annotations, most TCR beta V segments showed up in productive rearrangements about 90% or about 30% of the time in an earlier analysis of some 590 of the donors. Several of the top co-occurrence clusters appeared to be linked to parvovirus B19, influenza, CMV and Epstein-Barr virus, according to a later analysis. The earlier analysis of a few hundred of the donors excluded 15 to 20 rarely observed V segments, including chromosome 9 orphons, because counts were too low. The presence/absence analyses assumed that sequencing depth was roughly uniform across donors, and that assumption may not be true. Linkage disequilibrium might explain the correlated functional status among segregating V segments, but an unknown experimental factor could not be excluded. In both the original and validation cohorts, the classifier was reported to diagnose cytomegalovirus status with high specificity and sensitivity. A cluster of highly shared sequence variants was judged likely to be a technical artifact of the sequencing pipeline.

As to this clone: Its antigen has not been determined. Per-base quality was not reported, and no clone a single base away is much larger than it.

The cohort consisted of some 730 healthy bone marrow donors. All cohort members were sampled while nominally healthy, although unrecorded immune exposures were likely present. The donor tested CMV seronegative and was one of the 352 seronegative cohort members. A peripheral blood sample was provided by each donor, and peripheral blood mononuclear cells were used for TCR beta sequencing. The Qiagen DNeasy Blood Extraction Kit was used to extract genomic DNA from the blood cell samples. The library was prepared using the immunoSEQ multiplex PCR assay. For the multiplex PCR, a mixture combining 60 forward primers for TCR Vbeta segments and 13 reverse primers for TCR Jbeta segments was used. Amplification of the CDR3 region of rearranged TCR beta genes was performed with a multiplex PCR assay on genomic DNA. The amplified TCR beta libraries were sequenced on the Illumina HiSeq System as 87-base-pair reads. On the study's bioinformatics: A later analysis counted 65 million to 90 million unique TCR beta chains across the 700 or so repertoires, and 10 million to 11 million of these chains were shared by at least two donors. To remove PCR and sequencing errors, raw reads were error-corrected and collapsed into unique sequences using a nearest-neighbor algorithm that merged closely related sequences. CDR3 sequences were aligned to IMGT reference sequences to assign V, D and J gene segments. For a sequence to be retained, a match of at least six nucleotides was required to both a V gene segment and a J gene segment. Rearrangements were classified as productive when the CDR3 lacked stop codons and remained in frame with V and J, and all other rearrangements were classified as non-productive. CDR3 was defined by IMGT convention, running from the second conserved V-encoded cysteine to the conserved J-encoded phenylalanine. The earlier analysis of about 500 of the donors excluded sequences that lacked an unambiguous match to a single V gene segment. An earlier analysis of fewer than 750 of the donors classified V segments as functional when productive rearrangements were above 56.7% and as segregating when the standard deviation between donors was above 5%. To diagnose cytomegalovirus status from the catalog of TCR beta chain sequences, a statistical classification framework was built. In a later analysis, TCR nucleotide sequences were compared against IMGT/GENE-DB human TR gene sequences so that V and J genes could be assigned. The TCRdist pipeline was used in a later analysis to assign CDR3 sequences and most-parsimonious VDJ recombination scenarios. In a later analysis, every TCR beta chain was defined by the combination of its CDR3 amino acid sequence and its V-gene family, and reads without a unique V-gene family were dropped. To address suspected cross-contamination and a sequencing artifact, a later analysis removed approximately 600 highly shared, low-generation-probability nucleotide sequences. In a later analysis, a clonal expansion index was calculated for each public chain from normalized within-repertoire ranks of inferred template counts. In a later analysis, generation probabilities were computed using a VDJ recombination model fitted to out-of-frame rearrangements, and the results were checked against IGoR. In a later analysis, TCR-TCR, TCR-HLA and TCR-CMV co-occurrence was scored with hypergeometric tests, and a repertoire-size bias correction was applied to TCR pairs. In a later analysis, false discovery rates were estimated by permuting HLA or CMV assignments 20 times. A later analysis grouped co-occurring TCRs with DBSCAN, adding TCRdist sequence similarity when clustering within HLA-allele-positive subsets. Repertoires with fewer than 30,000 or more than 120,000 public chains, plus five repertoires with anomalous nucleotide sharing, were excluded from co-occurrence clustering. This is the immuneACCESS table as TCRdb keeps it, with only in-frame sequences that have V and J called. A part of the clones is gone; compared with another copy, unresolved V genes explain less than half, and the rest is unexplained. Clone size and V and J calls were adopted from that table, with D and trimming inferred from the DNA. Here the sample has fewer than 350,000 clones; about 90% occur a single time. The ten largest account for 2% to 3% of the sample.

The CDR3 contains 15 residues, cysteine and phenylalanine counted. Only CDR3 DNA is held: 45 bases, read in frame from base 1. From a lookup of the germline V gene, CDR1 and CDR2 are MGHDK and SYGVNS. The TCR originated in a woman under 30 in good health and CMV-seronegative. What was sequenced was PBMCs. Recombination linked TRBV25-1 to TRBJ2-5; the D gene is perhaps TRBD1, from 6 matching bases. The J call could be wrong; TRBJ2-7 is a better fit for the DNA end. Here the CDR3 is given as CASSGRGGRTYEQYF. The DNA sequence follows: TGTGCCAGCAGTGGTAGAGGGGGAAGAACCTACGAGCAGTACTTC.